This T cell receptor beta chain came from a study of response to subunit inactivated influenza vaccine. Study observations and caveats: Authors suggested each seasonal flu vaccination may recruit only limited numbers of new T cells.

This clonotype was seen a handful of times. Antigen: not known. One entry per CDR3 protein, called by TCRdb with MiXCR from the RT-PCR reads. Among roughly 500,000 distinct CDR3 sequences listed, about 25% were seen once. The germline V and J ends were trimmed by 4 bases and 0 bases, with 13 bases remaining between them. There are 15 residues in the CDR3. The germline CDR1 and CDR2 sequences are DFQATT and SNEGSKA (reference sequence). The receptor comes from a man between 45 and 60 years old who received an inactivated influenza vaccine. Sequenced material: CD4+ T cells sorted from PBMCs, taken 5 days after vaccination. The chain employs TRBV20-1 and TRBJ2-1, with no clear D. This CDR3 reads CSATVRAYSYNEQFF. DNA of the CDR3: TGCAGTGCTACGGTTCGGGCATACTCCTACAATGAGCAGTTCTTC.